The 25 T cell receptor beta chains below all came from one sample that was sequenced in a study of shared clonotypes between healthy human individuals. CD45RO negativity and positive selection for CCR7 defined naive CD8 cells, a population that excluded terminally differentiated effector memory CD45RA+ cells. Using immunoSEQ multiplex PCR, the repertoire was profiled, and TCRdb retains in-frame clones only, with some absent. The sample has some 630,000 clones; about 96% are singletons. The sequencing sample was made of naive CD8+ T cells sorted from blood. Receptors originate from a woman aged 25 to 45 in good health.

The chain uses TRBV29-1 and TRBJ2-3; TRBD2 matches at 12 bases. With V trimmed by 2 bases and J by 2 bases, 8 bases remained unmatched. In germline, CDR1 is SQVTM, CDR2 ANQGSEA. The CDR3 extends over 17 amino acids. This CDR3 reads CSVETSGRPGHTDTQYF. CDR3 in DNA: TGCAGCGTTGAAACTAGCGGGAGGCCCGGACACACAGATACGCAGTATTTT.

This chain connects TRBV7-2 to TRBJ2-1; D gene ambiguous. V lost 5 bases and J 7 bases, leaving 9 bases between the germline ends. CDR3 length equals 12 residues. Germline V gives CDR1 SGHTA, CDR2 FQGNSA. In DNA form, the CDR3 reads TGTGCCAGCAGCCCCCTTAAGAATGAGCAGTTCTTC. Protein product: CASSPLKNEQFF.

The chain uses TRBV28 and TRBJ2-1; D is undetermined. Germline CDR1 is MDHEN and CDR2 is SYDVKM. The CDR3 has 15 residues. Trimming stripped 5 bases from V and 6 bases from J, with 17 bases between. CDR3 sequence: CASSARSGAGNEQFF. The CDR3 DNA follows: TGTGCCAGCAGTGCCAGGAGTGGCGCCGGCAATGAGCAGTTCTTC.

The chain has TRBV7-3 and TRBJ2-1, with 9 bases identical to TRBD2. The germline V gene has CDR1 SGHTA and CDR2 FQGTGA. CDR3 length: 16 residues. V gave up 5 bases and J gave up 3 bases; unmatched junction bases: 8. The CDR3 protein is CASSPLRAGGYNEQFF. The CDR3 coding sequence is TGTGCCAGCAGCCCGCTGCGAGCGGGAGGCTACAATGAGCAGTTCTTC. The full variable domain, completed using reference TRBV7-3 and TRBJ2-1, is GAGVSQTPSNKVTEKGKYVELRCDPISGHTALYWYRQSLGQGPEFLIYFQGTGAADDSGLPNDRFFAVRPEGSVSTLKIQRTERGDSAVYLCASSPLRAGGYNEQFFGPGTRLTVL.

The gene calls are TRBV2 and TRBJ2-1; 7 bases are a match to TRBD2. CDR1 and CDR2 from the germline V gene are SNHLY and FYNNEI. V lost 8 bases and J lost 5; bases outside the gene matches: 9. CDR3 length: 14 residues. CDR3 sequence: CASGEAGLNNEQFF. CDR3 nucleotides: TGTGCCAGCGGGGAAGCGGGACTTAACAATGAGCAGTTCTTC.

This chain links TRBV7-9 with TRBJ2-1; TRBD2 might be the D (6 bases). This CDR3 region has 15 residues. The V gene's germline CDR1 is SEHNR and CDR2 FQNEAQ (reference sequence). Trimming removed 5 bases at V and 7 bases at J, with 18 bases between. The CDR3 DNA sequence: TGTGCCAGCAGCAAGGGTCCGGGAGTGGTGAATGAGCAGTTCTTC. This gives the protein CASSKGPGVVNEQFF. Based on the CDR3 plus reference TRBV7-9 and TRBJ2-1, the full variable domain is DTGVSQNPRHKITKRGQNVTFRCDPISEHNRLYWYRQTLGQGPEFLTYFQNEAQLEKSRLLSDRFSAERPKGSFSTLEIQRTEQGDSAMYLCASSKGPGVVNEQFFGPGTRLTVL.

The genes are TRBV6-5 and TRBJ2-4; TRBD2 matches at 7 bases. The germline gives CDR1 MNHEY, CDR2 SVGAGI. With V trimmed by 4 bases and J by 1 base, 7 bases remained unmatched. The CDR3 has 16 amino acids. The CDR3 DNA reads as TGTGCCAGCAGTTCTTTGGCGGGAGAGGCCAAAAACATTCAGTACTTC. It yields the protein CASSSLAGEAKNIQYF.

The J gene is TRBJ1-5, the V gene TRBV30, with 9 bases identical to TRBD1. Germline-derived CDR1 and CDR2 are GTSNPN and SVGIG (reference sequence). CDR3 length equals 14 residues. V trimming: 2 bases; J trimming: 6 bases; junction bases outside the gene matches: 5. DNA of the CDR3: TGTGCCTGGAGTCCCGGACAGGGGAGTCAGCCCCAGCATTTT. It is translated as CAWSPGQGSQPQHF.

V and J are TRBV4-2 and TRBJ2-1; 7 nucleotides agree with TRBD2. Germline V gene sequence: CDR1 LGHNA, CDR2 YNFKEQ. Trimming removed 0 bases from V and 4 bases from J; junction bases left unmatched: 6. This CDR3 comprises 16 residues. The CDR3 here is CASSQDVREGYNEQFF. CDR3 nucleotide sequence: TGTGCCAGCAGCCAAGACGTGAGGGAGGGTTACAATGAGCAGTTCTTC.

V and J are TRBV9 and TRBJ1-5; tentative D call: TRBD1 (5 bases). The CDR3 has 12 residues. Trimming shortened V by 0 bases and J by 13 bases, and 11 bases separated the two germline ends. Germline lookup yields CDR1 SGDLS and CDR2 YYNGEE. This CDR3 reads CASSVDEGPQHF. CDR3 nucleotides: TGTGCCAGCAGCGTAGACGAGGGACCGCAGCATTTT.

The chain is built from TRBV27 and TRBJ1-2; maybe TRBD1 (6 bases). V gave up 4 bases and J gave up 4 bases, with 16 bases separating them. Per germline, CDR1 MNHEY and CDR2 SMNVEV (reference sequence). The CDR3 length is 15 residues. CDR3 coding DNA: TGTGCCAGCAGTTCTTGGACAGCCCTGGGCTATGGCTACACCTTC. It is translated as CASSSWTALGYGYTF.

This clone has a single count. V is TRBV7-8 and J is TRBJ2-1; maybe TRBD2 (6 bases). Trimming removed 2 bases from V and 7 bases from J, with 15 bases in between. The CDR3 is made up of 15 amino acids. The germline CDR1 and CDR2 sequences are SGHVS and FQNEAQ. CDR3 coding DNA: TGTGCCAGCAGCTTATGGGGGAGGAACCGGAATGAGCAGTTCTTC. Translation: CASSLWGRNRNEQFF.

A remark on this clone: Other DNA sequences in this specimen translate into the identical CDR3. V and J are TRBV27 and TRBJ1-5; D is unclear. V was clipped by 3 bases and J by 0 bases, with 6 bases between them. Germline CDR1 reads MNHEY; CDR2 reads SMNVEV (reference sequence). The CDR3 runs 14 residues. CDR3: CASSLTGSNQPQHF. The CDR3 DNA reads TGTGCCAGCAGTTTGACGGGTAGCAATCAGCCCCAGCATTTT.

The chain uses TRBV5-1 and TRBJ1-1, with TRBD1 matching over 7 bases. CDR1 is SGHRS and CDR2 is YFSETQ in the germline V gene. J was trimmed by 5 bases and V by 0 bases; bases with no gene match: 10. The CDR3 totals 16 residues. CDR3 sequence reads: CASSLARGTVWTEAFF. The CDR3 region has the DNA TGCGCCAGCAGCTTGGCCAGGGGGACGGTTTGGACTGAAGCTTTCTTT. The variable domain in full, completed from reference TRBV5-1 and TRBJ1-1, reads KAGVTQTPRYLIKTRGQQVTLSCSPISGHRSVSWYQQTPGQGLQFLFEYFSETQRNKGNFPGRFSGRQFSNSRSEMNVSTLELGDSALYLCASSLARGTVWTEAFFGQGTRLTVV.

The V and J genes are TRBV29-1 and TRBJ2-7; D perhaps matches TRBD2 (7 bases). The V end lost 3 bases, the J end lost 0 bases, and 15 bases lay between the germline ends. CDR3 length equals 15 residues. Germline V gives CDR1 SQVTM, CDR2 ANQGSEA. The DNA of the CDR3 is TGCAGCGTTGAGGTCTTGAGGGGGGGCTCCTACGAGCAGTACTTC. Protein product: CSVEVLRGGSYEQYF.

The V and J genes are TRBV6-1 and TRBJ2-7; D gene ambiguous. Trimming left V 11 bases short and J 2 bases short, with 13 bases between. CDR1 and CDR2 from the germline V gene are MNHNS and SASEGT. There are 12 residues in the CDR3. The CDR3 nucleotides read TGTGCCGCGGCAGACATCCCCTACGAGCAGTACTTC. Translation: CAAADIPYEQYF.

The genes are TRBV19 and TRBJ2-2, with TRBD1 matching 10 bases. The germline V gene has CDR1 LNHDA and CDR2 SQIVND (reference sequence). J lost 4 bases, V lost 8 bases, and 16 bases had no gene match. CDR3 size: 18 residues. The CDR3 DNA follows: TGTGCCAGTCGGGACAGGGGTGCTCCTGTTCGAGGCACCGGGGAGCTGTTTTTT. It yields the protein CASRDRGAPVRGTGELFF.

This sequence joins TRBV13 and TRBJ2-1; D unresolved. Germline V gene data show CDR1 as PRHDT and CDR2 as FYEKMQ (reference sequence). Trimming removed 4 bases at V and 7 bases at J, with 14 bases between. The CDR3 extends over 14 amino acids. In nucleotides, the CDR3 is TGTGCCAGCAGCTACCGCGGCAGAGCTAATGAGCAGTTCTTC. This encodes CASSYRGRANEQFF.

The chain carries TRBV27 and TRBJ2-5; D gene uncertain. The CDR3 consists of 13 residues. The V gene lost 4 bases and the J gene lost 7 bases, with 13 bases spanning the gap. CDR1 and CDR2 (germline): MNHEY, SMNVEV (reference sequence). The CDR3 bases are TGTGCCAGCAGTTCCCCACCGGCTCGGACCCAGTACTTC. It codes for CASSSPPARTQYF.

The chain couples TRBV14 to TRBJ1-1; maybe TRBD1 (5 bases). Per germline, CDR1 SGHDN and CDR2 FVKESK. There are 16 residues in the CDR3. Deletions cut 4 bases from V and 8 bases from J, with 23 bases between. The CDR3 DNA is TGTGCCAGCAGCCCCCCCCGACAGCGGACCCCTATGGAAGCTTTCTTT. This gives the protein CASSPPRQRTPMEAFF.

Here the CDR3 reads CASSQEGRETESDTQYF. The CDR3 region has the DNA TGTGCCAGCAGCCAAGAAGGGCGGGAGACTGAATCAGATACGCAGTATTTT. The chain employs TRBV4-2 and TRBJ2-3, with TRBD2 matching over 7 bases. V lost 0 bases, J lost 4 bases, and 10 bases stayed unmatched. There are 17 residues in the CDR3. Germline values: CDR1 LGHNA, CDR2 YNFKEQ.

The chain employs TRBV9 and TRBJ2-7; D is possibly TRBD2 (5 bases). V lost 2 bases, J lost 9 bases, and 15 bases lay in between. In germline, CDR1 is SGDLS, CDR2 YYNGEE. The CDR3 length is 13 residues. The CDR3 here is CASSVRDSAVQYF. The CDR3 DNA sequence: TGTGCCAGCAGCGTTCGGGATTCTGCGGTGCAGTACTTC.

This chain connects TRBV27 to TRBJ1-4; perhaps TRBD1 as D (5 bases). The CDR3 is made up of 16 amino acids. V was shortened by 6 bases and J by 0 bases, with 14 bases between the two germline ends. Germline CDR1 MNHEY, CDR2 SMNVEV (reference sequence). CDR3 sequence (DNA): TGTGCCAGCAGAACCGAGGGGTCTGCAACTAATGAAAAACTGTTTTTT. Protein product: CASRTEGSATNEKLFF.

This chain links TRBV4-2 with TRBJ2-7, with a tentative D call TRBD2 (5 bases). The CDR3 consists of 13 residues. The V end was cut by 5 bases, the J end by 6 bases, with 14 bases between. CDR1 is LGHNA, CDR2 YNFKEQ, per germline. CDR3 in amino acids: CASSLASAGEQYF. CDR3 DNA: TGTGCCAGCAGCTTGGCCTCTGCGGGCGAGCAGTACTTC.

The chain's CDR3 is CASSFPGLFLEEGASDTEAFF. The CDR3 DNA follows: TGTGCCAGCAGTTTTCCCGGCCTATTCCTTGAGGAGGGCGCCTCTGACACTGAAGCTTTCTTT. The gene calls are TRBV28 and TRBJ1-1, with unresolved D. V was pared by 3 bases and J by 3 bases, with 32 bases between. CDR3 size: 21 residues. CDR1 MDHEN and CDR2 SYDVKM come from the germline V gene.